Given below is one T cell receptor beta chain in context. Sequencing used immunoSEQ multiplex PCR; TCRdb keeps in-frame clones, though not all of them. The data hold about 660,000 clones, with 85% to 90% observed a single time. This sample is part of a study of shared T cell receptors in the human thymus. The CDR3 has 13 amino acids. Germline lookup yields CDR1 SQVTM and CDR2 ANQGSEA. V lost 3 bases to trimming and J lost 16 bases; unmatched junction nucleotides: 12. Separately, the same data were catalogued under a study of human thymus T cells. Per that paper: Those donating were healthy Finnish infants in corrective surgery for congenital heart defects. The source of the thymus tissue was resections taken during corrective heart surgery. Both thymic and peripheral blood repertoires showed apparently biased V and J usage. Overlap was high between thymic repertoires from unrelated individuals, as reported in related research.

Sequenced input: thymocytes. The receptor's source is a boy in the first two years of life with a congenital heart defect. V and J are TRBV29-1 and TRBJ2-1; the match to TRBD1 covers 10 bases. The chain's CDR3 is CSVDFSEGTGEFF. The CDR3 DNA is TGCAGCGTTGATTTCTCCGAGGGGACAGGGGAATTCTTC.